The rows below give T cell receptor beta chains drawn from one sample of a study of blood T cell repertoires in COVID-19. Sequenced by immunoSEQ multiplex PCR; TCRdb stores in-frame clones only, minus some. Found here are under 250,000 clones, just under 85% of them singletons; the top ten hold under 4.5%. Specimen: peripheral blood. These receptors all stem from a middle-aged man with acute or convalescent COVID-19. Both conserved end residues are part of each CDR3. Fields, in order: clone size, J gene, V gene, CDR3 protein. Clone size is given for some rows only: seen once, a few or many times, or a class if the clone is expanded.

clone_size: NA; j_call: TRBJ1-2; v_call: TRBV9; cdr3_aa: CASSVDSFNYGYTF
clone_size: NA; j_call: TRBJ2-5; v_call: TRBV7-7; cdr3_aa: CASSRGQSQETQYF
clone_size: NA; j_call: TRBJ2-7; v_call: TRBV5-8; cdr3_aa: CASRRTGTYEQYF
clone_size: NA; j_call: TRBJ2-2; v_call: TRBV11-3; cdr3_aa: CASSLGGTANTGELFF
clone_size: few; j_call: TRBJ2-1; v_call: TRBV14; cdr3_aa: CASSQGTSRGEQFF
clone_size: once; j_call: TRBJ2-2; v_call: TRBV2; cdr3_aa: CASSPLSWRDYSNTGELFF
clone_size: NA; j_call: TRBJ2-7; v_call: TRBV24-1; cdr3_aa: CATSDLRWGAYEQYF
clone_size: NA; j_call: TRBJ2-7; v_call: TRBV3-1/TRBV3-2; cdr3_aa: CASSQEPLSYPSSYEQYF
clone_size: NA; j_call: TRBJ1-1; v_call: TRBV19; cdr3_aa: CASRNRGENTEAFF
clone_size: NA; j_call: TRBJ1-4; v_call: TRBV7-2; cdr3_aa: CASSLGSTGSAEKLFF
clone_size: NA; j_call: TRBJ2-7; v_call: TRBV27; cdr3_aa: CASSLDRLGLEQYF
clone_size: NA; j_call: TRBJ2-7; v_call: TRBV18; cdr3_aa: CASSPPVGAYEQYF
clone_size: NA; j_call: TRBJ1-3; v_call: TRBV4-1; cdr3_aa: CASSQVAADRGNTIYF
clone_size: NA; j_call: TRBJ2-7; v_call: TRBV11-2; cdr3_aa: CASSPLGQGIEQYF
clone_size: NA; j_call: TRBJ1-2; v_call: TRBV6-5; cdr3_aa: CASSTDTGFYGYTF
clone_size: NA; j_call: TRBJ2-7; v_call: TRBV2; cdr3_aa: CASSDTGTGDHEQYF
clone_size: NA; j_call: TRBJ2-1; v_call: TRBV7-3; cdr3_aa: CASSLAGGIDEQFF
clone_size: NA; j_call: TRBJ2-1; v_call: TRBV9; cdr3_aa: CASSVHGEDNEQFF
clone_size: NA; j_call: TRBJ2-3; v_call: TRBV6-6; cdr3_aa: CASSLLGATSTDTQYF
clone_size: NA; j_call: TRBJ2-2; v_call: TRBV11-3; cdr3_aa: CASSLDPSGELFF
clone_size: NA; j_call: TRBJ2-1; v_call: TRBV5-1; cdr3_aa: CASSLLVSGGNEQFF
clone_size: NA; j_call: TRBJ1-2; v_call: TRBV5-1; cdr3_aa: CASSYRDRGGYTF
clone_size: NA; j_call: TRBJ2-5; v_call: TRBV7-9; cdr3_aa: CASSLGGSETQYF
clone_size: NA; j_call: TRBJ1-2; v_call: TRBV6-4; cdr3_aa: CASSDRAGGTGVSSHYGYTF
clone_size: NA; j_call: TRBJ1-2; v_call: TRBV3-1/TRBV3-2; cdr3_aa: CASSQDVDRGFYGYTF
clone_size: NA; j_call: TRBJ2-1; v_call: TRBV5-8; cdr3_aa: CASSSGLAGAYNEQFF
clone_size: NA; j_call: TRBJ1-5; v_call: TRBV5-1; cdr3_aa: CASSEGGGGGNQPQHF
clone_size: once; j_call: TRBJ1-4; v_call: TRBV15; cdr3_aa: CATSSPGINEKLFF
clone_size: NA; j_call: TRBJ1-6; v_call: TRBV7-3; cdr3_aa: CASSSSENSPLHF
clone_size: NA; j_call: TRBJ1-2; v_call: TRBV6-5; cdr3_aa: CASANYGYTF
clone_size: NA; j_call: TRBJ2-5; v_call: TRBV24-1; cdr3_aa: CATSETAGGSETQYF
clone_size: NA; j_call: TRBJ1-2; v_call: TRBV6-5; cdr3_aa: CASSYSGQGYGYTF
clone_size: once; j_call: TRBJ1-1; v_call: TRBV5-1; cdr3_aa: CASSLVGTPNTEAFF
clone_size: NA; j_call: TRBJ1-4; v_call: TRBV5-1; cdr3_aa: CASSSQGIGTNEKLFF
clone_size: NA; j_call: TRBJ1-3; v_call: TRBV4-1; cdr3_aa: CASSQDLAPPSGNTIYF
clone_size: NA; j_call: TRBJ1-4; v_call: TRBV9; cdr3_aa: CASSVGQMGEKLFF
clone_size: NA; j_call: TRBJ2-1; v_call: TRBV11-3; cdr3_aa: CASSVLPGTNYNEQFF
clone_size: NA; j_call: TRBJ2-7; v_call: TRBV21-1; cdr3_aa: CASSKAEGSPVYEQYF
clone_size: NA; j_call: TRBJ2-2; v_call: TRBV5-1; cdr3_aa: CASSPPTASAAGELFF
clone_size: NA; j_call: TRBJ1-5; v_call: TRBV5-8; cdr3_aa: CASSFLTGTGPQHF
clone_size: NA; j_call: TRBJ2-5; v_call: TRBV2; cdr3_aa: CASYWTGGETQYF
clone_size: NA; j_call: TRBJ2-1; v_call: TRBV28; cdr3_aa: CASSLRGGNEQFF
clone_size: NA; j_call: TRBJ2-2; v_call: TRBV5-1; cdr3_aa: CASSPPQGTNTGELFF
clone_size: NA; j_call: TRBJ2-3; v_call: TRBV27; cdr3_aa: CASSVWATSTDTQYF
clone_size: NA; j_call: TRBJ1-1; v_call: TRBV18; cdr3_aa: CASSPVQKNTEAFF
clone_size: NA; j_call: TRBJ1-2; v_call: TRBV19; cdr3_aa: CASSIETAAGYTF
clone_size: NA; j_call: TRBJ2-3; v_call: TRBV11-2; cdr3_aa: CASSPTSGSGDTQYF
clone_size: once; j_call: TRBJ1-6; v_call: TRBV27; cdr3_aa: CASSPTPGQGSSPLHF
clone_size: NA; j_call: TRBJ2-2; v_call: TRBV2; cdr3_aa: CASSDSAGVGTGELFF